This TCR beta chain came from a study of cytomegalovirus exposure and HLA in healthy donors. Study information: T cells numbering about 179 million yielded roughly 120 million unique TCR beta sequences in an earlier analysis.

Worth noting for this clone: The antigen is not known.

The CDR3 totals 13 residues. CDR1 and CDR2 from the germline V gene are MRHNA and SNTAGT. V was pared by 5 bases and J by 5 bases, with 7 bases between. Study results and limitations: Analyses of presence/absence relied on an assumption of roughly uniform sequencing depth across donors.

The PCR made use of 60 Vbeta and 13 Jbeta primers. Sequenced by immunoSEQ multiplex PCR; TCRdb stores in-frame clones only, minus some. The data contain about 200,000 clones, about four fifths of them singletons. The sample comprised PBMCs. The sequence derives from a woman under 40 in good health and CMV-seropositive. The rearrangement uses TRBV6-4 and TRBJ1-6; D possibly corresponds to TRBD1 (5 bases). The CDR3 reads CASSLTDNSPLHF. The CDR3, as DNA: TGTGCCAGCAGTTTGACAGATAATTCACCCCTCCACTTT.